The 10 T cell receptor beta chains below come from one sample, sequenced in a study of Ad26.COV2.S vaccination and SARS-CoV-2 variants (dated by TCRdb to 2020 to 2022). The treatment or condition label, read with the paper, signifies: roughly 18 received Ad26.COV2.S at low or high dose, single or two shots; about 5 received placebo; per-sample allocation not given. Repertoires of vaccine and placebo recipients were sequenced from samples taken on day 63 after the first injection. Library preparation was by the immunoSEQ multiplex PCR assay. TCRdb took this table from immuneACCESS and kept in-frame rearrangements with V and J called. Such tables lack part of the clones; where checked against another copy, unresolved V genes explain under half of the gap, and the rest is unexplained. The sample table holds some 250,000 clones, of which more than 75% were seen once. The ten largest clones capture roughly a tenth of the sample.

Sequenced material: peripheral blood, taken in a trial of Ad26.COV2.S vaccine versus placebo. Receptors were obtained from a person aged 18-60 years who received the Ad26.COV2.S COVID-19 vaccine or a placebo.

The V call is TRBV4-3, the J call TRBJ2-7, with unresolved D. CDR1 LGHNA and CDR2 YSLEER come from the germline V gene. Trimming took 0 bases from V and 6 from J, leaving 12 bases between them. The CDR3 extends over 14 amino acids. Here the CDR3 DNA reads TGCGCCAGCAGCCAAGATCCTGGGCATTCCGAGCAGTACTTC. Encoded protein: CASSQDPGHSEQYF.

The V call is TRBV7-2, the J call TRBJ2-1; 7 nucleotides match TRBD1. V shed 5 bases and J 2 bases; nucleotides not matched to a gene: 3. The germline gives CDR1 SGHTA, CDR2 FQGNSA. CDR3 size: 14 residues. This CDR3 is CASSIDRAYNEQFF. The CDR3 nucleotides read TGTGCCAGCAGCATAGACAGGGCCTACAATGAGCAGTTCTTC.

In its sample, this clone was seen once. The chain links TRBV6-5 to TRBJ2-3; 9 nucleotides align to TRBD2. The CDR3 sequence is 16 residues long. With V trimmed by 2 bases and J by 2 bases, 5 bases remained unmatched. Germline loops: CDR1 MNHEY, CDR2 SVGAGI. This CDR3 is CASSYGSGGPTDTQYF. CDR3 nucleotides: TGTGCCAGCAGTTACGGCAGCGGGGGGCCCACAGATACGCAGTATTTT.

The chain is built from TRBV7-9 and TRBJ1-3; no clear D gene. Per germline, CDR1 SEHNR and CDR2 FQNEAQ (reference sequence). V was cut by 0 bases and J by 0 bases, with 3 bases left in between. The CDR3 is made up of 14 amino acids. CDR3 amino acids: CASSLAGSGNTIYF. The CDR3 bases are TGTGCCAGCAGCTTAGCAGGCTCTGGAAACACCATATATTTT.

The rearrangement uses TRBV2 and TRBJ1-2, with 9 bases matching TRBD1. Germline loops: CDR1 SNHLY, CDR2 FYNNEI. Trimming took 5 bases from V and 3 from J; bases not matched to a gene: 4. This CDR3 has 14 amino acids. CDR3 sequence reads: CASSSRDRDYGYTF. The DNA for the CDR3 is TGTGCCAGCAGTAGCCGGGACAGGGACTATGGCTACACCTTC.

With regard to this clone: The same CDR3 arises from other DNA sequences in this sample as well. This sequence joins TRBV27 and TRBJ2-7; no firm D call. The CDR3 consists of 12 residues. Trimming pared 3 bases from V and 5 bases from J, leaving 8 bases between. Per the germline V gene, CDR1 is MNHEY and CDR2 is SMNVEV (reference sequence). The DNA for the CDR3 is TGTGCCAGCAGTTTTCCAGGAAACGAGCAGTACTTC. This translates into CASSFPGNEQYF.

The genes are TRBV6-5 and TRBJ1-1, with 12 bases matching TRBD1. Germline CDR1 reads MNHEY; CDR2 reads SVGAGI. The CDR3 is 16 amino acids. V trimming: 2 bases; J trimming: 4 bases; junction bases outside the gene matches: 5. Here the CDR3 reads CASSYGTGGFGTEAFF. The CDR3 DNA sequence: TGTGCCAGCAGTTACGGGACAGGGGGCTTTGGCACTGAAGCTTTCTTT.

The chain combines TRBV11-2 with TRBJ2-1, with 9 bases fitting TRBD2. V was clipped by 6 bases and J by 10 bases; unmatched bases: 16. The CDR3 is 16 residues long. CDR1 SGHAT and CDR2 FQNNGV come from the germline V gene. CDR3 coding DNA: TGTGCCAGCAGAAACATCGTGGGGCCTAGCGGGGCCGAGCAGTTCTTC. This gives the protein CASRNIVGPSGAEQFF.

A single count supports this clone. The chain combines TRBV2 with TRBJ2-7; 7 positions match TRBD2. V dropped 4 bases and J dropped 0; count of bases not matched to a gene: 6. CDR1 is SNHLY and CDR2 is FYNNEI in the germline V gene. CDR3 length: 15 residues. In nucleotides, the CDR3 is TGTGCCAGCAGTGGGGCGGGGACTACCTCCTACGAGCAGTACTTC. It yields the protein CASSGAGTTSYEQYF.

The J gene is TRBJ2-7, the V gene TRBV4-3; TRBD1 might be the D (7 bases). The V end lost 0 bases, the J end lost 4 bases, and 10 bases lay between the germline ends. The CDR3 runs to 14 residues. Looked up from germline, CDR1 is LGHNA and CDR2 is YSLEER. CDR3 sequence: CASSQETGTYEQYF. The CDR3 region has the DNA TGCGCCAGCAGCCAAGAGACAGGGACTTACGAGCAGTACTTC.